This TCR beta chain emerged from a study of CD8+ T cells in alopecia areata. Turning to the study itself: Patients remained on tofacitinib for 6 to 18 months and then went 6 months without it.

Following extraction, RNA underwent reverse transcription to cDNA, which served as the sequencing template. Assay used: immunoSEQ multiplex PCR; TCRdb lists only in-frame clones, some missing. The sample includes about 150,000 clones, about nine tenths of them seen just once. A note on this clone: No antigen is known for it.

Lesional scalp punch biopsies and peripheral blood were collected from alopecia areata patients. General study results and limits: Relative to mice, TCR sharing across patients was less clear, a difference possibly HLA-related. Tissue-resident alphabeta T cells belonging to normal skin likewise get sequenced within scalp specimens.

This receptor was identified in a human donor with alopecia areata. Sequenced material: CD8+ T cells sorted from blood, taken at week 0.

The CDR3 DNA reads TGCAGCGTTGACCCCGGCTACACCTTC. Translated, it gives CSVDPGYTF. The chain couples TRBV29-1 to TRBJ1-2; D call uncertain. There are 9 residues in the CDR3. Trimming shortened V by 3 bases and J by 8 bases, and 4 bases separated the two germline ends. The germline CDR1 and CDR2 sequences are SQVTM and ANQGSEA.